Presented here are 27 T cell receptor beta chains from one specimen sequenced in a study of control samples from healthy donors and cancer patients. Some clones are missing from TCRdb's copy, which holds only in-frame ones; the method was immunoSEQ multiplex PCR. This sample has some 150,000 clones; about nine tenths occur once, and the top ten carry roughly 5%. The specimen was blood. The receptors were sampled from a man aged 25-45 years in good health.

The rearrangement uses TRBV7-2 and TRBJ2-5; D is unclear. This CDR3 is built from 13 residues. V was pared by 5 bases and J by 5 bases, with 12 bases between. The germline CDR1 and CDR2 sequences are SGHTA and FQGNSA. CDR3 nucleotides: TGTGCCAGCAGCCCCAGACGTATCGAGACCCAGTACTTC. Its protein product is CASSPRRIETQYF. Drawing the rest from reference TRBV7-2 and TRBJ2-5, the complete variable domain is GAGVSQSPSNKVTEKGKDVELRCDPISGHTALYWYRQSLGQGLEFLIYFQGNSAPDKSGLPSDRFSAERTGGSVSTLTIQRTQQEDSAVYLCASSPRRIETQYFGPGTRLLVL.

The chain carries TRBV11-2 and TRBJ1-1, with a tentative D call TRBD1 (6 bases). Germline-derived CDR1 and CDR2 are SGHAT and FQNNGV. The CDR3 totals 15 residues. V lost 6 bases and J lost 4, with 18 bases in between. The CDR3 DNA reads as TGTGCCAGCAGTTTCCCACAGGGAATCGGCACTGAAGCTTTCTTT. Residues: CASSFPQGIGTEAFF.

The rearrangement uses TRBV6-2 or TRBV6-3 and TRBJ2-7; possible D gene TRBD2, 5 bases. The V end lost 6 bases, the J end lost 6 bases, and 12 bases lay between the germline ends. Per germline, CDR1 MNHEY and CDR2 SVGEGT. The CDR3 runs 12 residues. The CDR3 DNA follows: TGTGCCAGCAGCCCTATCCGGGGCGAGCAGTACTTC. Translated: CASSPIRGEQYF.

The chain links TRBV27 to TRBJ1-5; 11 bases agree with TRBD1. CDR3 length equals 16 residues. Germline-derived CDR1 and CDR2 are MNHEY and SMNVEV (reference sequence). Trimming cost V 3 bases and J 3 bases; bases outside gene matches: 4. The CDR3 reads CASSLGTGGNNQPQHF. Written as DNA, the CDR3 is TGTGCCAGCAGTTTGGGGACAGGGGGTAACAATCAGCCCCAGCATTTT.

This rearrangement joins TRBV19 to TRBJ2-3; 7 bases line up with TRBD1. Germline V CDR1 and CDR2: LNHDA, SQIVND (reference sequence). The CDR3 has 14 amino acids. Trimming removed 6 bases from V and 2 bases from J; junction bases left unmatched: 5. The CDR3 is CASSIGTATDTQYF. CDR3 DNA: TGTGCCAGTAGCATCGGGACAGCCACAGATACGCAGTATTTT.

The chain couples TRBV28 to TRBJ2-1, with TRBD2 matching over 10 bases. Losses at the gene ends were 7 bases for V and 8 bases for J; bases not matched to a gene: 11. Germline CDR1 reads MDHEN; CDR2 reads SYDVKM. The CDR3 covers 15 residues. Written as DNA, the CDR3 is TGTGCCAGCAACCCACCGGGACTAGCGTCCTATGAGCAGTTCTTC. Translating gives CASNPPGLASYEQFF.

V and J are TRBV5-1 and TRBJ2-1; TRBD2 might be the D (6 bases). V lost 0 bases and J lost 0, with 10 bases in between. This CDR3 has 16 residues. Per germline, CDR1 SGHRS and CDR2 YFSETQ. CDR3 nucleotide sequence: TGCGCCAGCAGCTTGGCCGACGGGAGCTCCTACAATGAGCAGTTCTTC. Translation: CASSLADGSSYNEQFF. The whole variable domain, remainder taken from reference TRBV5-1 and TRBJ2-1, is KAGVTQTPRYLIKTRGQQVTLSCSPISGHRSVSWYQQTPGQGLQFLFEYFSETQRNKGNFPGRFSGRQFSNSRSEMNVSTLELGDSALYLCASSLADGSSYNEQFFGPGTRLTVL.

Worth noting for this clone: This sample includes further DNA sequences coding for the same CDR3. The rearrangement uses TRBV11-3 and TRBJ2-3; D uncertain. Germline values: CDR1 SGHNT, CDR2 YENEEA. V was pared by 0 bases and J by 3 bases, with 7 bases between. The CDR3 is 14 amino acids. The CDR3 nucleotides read TGTGCCAGCAGCTTAGACCGCGGAACAGATACGCAGTATTTT. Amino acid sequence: CASSLDRGTDTQYF.

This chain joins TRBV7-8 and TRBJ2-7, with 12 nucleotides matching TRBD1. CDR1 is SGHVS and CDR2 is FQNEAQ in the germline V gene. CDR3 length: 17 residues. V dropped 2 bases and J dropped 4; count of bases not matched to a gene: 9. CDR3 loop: CASSLRGQGAKAYEQYF. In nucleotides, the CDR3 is TGTGCCAGCAGCTTAAGGGGACAGGGGGCTAAGGCTTACGAGCAGTACTTC. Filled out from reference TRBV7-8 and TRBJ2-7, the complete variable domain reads GAGVSQSPRYKVAKRGQDVALRCDPISGHVSLFWYQQALGQGPEFLTYFQNEAQLDKSGLPSDRFFAERPEGSVSTLKIQRTQQEDSAVYLCASSLRGQGAKAYEQYFGPGTRLTVT.

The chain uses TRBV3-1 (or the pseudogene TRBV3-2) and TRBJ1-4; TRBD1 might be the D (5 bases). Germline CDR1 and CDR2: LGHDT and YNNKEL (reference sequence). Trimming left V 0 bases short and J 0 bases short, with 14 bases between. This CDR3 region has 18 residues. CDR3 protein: CASSQELGLGATNEKLFF. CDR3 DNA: TGTGCCAGCAGCCAAGAATTGGGGCTTGGCGCAACTAATGAAAAACTGTTTTTT.

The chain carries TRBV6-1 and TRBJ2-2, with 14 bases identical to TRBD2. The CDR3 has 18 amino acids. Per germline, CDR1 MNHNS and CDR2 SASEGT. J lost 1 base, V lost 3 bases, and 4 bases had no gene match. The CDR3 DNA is TGTGCCAGCAGTGACCGACTAGCGGGAGGGGGGAACACCGGGGAGCTGTTTTTT. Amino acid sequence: CASSDRLAGGGNTGELFF.

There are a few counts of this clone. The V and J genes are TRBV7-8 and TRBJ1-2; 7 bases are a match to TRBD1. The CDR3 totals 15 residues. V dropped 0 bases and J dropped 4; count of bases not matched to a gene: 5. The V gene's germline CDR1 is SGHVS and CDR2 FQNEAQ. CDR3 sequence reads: CASSLALRDSYGYTF. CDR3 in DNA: TGTGCCAGCAGCTTAGCGCTAAGGGACAGCTATGGCTACACCTTC.

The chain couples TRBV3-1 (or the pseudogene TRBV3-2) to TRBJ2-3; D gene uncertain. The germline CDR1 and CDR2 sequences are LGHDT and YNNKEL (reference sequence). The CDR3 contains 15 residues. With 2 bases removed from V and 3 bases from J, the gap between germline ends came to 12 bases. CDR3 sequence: CASSQSATGTDTQYF. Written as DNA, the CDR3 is TGTGCCAGCAGCCAAAGCGCCACCGGGACAGATACGCAGTATTTT.

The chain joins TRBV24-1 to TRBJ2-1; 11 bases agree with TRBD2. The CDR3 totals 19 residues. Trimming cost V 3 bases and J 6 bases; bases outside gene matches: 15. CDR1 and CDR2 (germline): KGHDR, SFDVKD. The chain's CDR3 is CATSDPDTSGSLAGNEQFF. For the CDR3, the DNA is TGTGCCACCAGTGATCCTGACACTAGCGGGAGTTTGGCTGGCAATGAGCAGTTCTTC.

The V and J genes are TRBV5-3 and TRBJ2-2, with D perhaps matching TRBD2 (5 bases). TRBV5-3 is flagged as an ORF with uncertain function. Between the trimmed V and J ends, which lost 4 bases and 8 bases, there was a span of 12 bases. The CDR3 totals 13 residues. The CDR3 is CARSLEEGGELFF. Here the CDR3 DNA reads TGTGCCAGAAGCCTGGAAGAGGGAGGGGAGCTGTTTTTT.

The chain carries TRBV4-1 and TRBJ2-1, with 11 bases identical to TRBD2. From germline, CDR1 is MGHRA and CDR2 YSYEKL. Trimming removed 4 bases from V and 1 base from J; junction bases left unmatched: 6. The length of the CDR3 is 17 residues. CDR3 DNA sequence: TGCGCCAGCAGCCCTTCACTAGCGGGAGTGTCCTACAATGAGCAGTTCTTC. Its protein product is CASSPSLAGVSYNEQFF.

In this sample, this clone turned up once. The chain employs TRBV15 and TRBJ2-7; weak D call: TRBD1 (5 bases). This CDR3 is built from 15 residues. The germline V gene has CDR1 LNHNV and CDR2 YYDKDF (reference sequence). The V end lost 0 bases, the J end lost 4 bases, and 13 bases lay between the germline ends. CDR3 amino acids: CATSRETGPAYEQYF. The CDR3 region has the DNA TGTGCCACCAGCAGAGAAACAGGCCCTGCTTACGAGCAGTACTTC. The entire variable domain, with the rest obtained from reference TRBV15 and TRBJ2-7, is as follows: DAMVIQNPRYQVTQFGKPVTLSCSQTLNHNVMYWYQQKSSQAPKLLFHYYDKDFNNEADTPDNFQSRRPNTSFCFLDIRSPGLGDTAMYLCATSRETGPAYEQYFGPGTRLTVT.

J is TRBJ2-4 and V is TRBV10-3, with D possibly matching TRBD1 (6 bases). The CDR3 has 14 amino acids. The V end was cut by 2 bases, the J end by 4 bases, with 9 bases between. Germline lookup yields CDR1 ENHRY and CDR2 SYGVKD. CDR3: CAISEQGWKNIQYF. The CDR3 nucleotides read TGTGCCATCAGTGAGCAGGGGTGGAAAAACATTCAGTACTTC.

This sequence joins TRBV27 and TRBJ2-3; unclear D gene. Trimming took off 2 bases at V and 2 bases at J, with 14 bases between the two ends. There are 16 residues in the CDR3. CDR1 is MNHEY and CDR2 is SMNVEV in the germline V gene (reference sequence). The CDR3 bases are TGTGCCAGCAGTTTAGCCGGCGGATATATCACAGATACGCAGTATTTT. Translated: CASSLAGGYITDTQYF.

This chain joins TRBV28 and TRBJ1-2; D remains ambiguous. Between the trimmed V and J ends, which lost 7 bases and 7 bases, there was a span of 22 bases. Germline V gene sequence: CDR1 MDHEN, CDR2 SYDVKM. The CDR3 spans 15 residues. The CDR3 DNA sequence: TGTGCCAGCACCCCATCGGACGGTCTAGAGGGTGGCTACACCTTC. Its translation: CASTPSDGLEGGYTF.

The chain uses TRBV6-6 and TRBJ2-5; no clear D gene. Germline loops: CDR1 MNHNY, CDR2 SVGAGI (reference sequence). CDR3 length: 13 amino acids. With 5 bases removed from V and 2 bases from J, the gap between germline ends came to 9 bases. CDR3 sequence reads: CASSRQAQETQYF. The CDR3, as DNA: TGTGCCAGCAGTCGACAAGCACAAGAGACCCAGTACTTC.

The CDR3 region has the DNA TGTGCCAGCAGCTTATCAGGGGGGGTTTTGAATCAGCCCCAGCATTTT. Encoded protein: CASSLSGGVLNQPQHF. This rearrangement joins TRBV5-8 to TRBJ1-5, with 7 bases fitting TRBD1. Germline CDR1 reads SGHTS; CDR2 reads YDEGEE. This CDR3 has 16 residues. V was pared by 2 bases and J by 4 bases, with 9 bases of the junction left unmatched.

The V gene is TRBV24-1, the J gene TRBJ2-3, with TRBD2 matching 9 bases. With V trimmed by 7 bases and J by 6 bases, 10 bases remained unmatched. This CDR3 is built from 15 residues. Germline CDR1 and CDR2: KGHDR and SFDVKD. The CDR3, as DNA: TGTGCCACCAGAGACCTAGCGGGACAAGTGGATACGCAGTATTTT. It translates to CATRDLAGQVDTQYF.

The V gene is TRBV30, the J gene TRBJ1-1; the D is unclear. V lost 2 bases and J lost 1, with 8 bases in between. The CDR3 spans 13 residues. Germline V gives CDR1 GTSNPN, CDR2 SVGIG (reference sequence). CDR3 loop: CAWSLARNTEAFF. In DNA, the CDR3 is TGTGCCTGGAGTCTAGCAAGGAACACTGAAGCTTTCTTT.

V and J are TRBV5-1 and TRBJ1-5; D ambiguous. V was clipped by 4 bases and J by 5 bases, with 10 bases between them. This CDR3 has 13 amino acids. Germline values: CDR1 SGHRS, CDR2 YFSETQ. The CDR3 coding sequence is TGCGCCAGCAGCAGAGGGTACGATCAGCCCCAGCATTTT. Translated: CASSRGYDQPQHF.

As DNA, the CDR3 is TGTGCCAGCAGTTACCACGGACAGGGTCGGGGCAATGAGCAGTTCTTC. Protein product: CASSYHGQGRGNEQFF. The chain recombines TRBV6-5 with TRBJ2-1, with 8 bases matching TRBD1. The V gene end was trimmed by 2 bases and the J gene end by 6 bases; junction bases not matched to a gene: 9. CDR3 length equals 16 residues. Germline CDR1 reads MNHEY; CDR2 reads SVGAGI.

CDR3 protein: CASSRGLRTDTQYF. Here the CDR3 DNA reads TGTGCCAGCAGCAGAGGACTCCGCACAGATACGCAGTATTTT. J is TRBJ2-3 and V is TRBV5-6; maybe TRBD2 (5 bases). In germline, CDR1 is SGHDT, CDR2 YYEEEE. Trimming pared 4 bases from V and 1 base from J, leaving 10 bases between. The CDR3 totals 14 residues.